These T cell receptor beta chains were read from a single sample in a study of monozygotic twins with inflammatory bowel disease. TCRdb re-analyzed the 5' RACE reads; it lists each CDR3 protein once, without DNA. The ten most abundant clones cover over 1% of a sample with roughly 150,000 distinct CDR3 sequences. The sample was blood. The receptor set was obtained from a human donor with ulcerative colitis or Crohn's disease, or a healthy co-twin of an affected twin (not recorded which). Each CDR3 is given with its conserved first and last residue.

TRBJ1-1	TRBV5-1	CASSPIRIDRGDTEAFF
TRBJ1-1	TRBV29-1	CSVAYRTEAFF
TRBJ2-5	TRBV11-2	CASNSLVETQYF
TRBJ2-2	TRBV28	CASSEVLGMNTGELFF
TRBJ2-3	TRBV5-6	CASSSGSSTDTQYF
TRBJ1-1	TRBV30	CAYEDGGDTEAFF
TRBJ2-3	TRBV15	CATSSNRGLLTDTQYF
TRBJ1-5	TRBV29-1	CSVAGIGQPQHF
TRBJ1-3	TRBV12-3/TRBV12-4	CASSLGGAGNTIYF
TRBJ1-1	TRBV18	CASSPLGTGGAGTEAFF
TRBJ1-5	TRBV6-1	CASSATTEGGQPQHF
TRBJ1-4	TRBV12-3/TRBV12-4	CASSTRTTNEKLFF
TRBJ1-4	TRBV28	CATFQGGVEKLFF
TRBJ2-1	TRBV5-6	CASSLPNEQFF
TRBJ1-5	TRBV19	CASSRTVSNQPQHF
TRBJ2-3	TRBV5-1	CASSFQTSGTDTQYF
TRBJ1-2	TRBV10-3	CAISESRAGELGYGYTF
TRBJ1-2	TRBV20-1	CSASPSFNYGYTF
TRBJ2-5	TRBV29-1	CSVEADGRDQETQYF
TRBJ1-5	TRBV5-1	CASSPQGHQPQHF
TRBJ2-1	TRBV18	CASSPPSGGASYNEQFF
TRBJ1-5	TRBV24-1	CATSDSSGVPSNQPQHF
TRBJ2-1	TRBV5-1	CASTTGQGNYNEQFF
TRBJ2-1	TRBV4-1	CASSLWTSGRACEQFF
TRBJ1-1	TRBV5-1	CASSLVSGYRSSGTEAFF
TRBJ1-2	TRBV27	CASSTGGWGYTF
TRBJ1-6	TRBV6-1	CASTLTGTFFDSPLHF
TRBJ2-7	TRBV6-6	CASSSPRYEQYF
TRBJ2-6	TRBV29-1	CSVGRVSGANVLTF
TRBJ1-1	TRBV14	CASSQDGGRTEAFF
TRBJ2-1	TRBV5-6	CASSLAPAGGALDEQFF
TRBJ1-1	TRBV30	CAWILRGSTEAFF
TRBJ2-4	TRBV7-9	CASGSQGIMENIQYF
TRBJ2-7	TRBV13	CASSQQDGSYEQYF
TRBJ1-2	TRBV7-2	CASSPIGYGYTF
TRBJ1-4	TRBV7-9	CASSIREREKLFF
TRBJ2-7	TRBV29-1	CSVEGGLAGGPGEQYF
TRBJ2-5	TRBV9	CASSVAVTTSQETQYF
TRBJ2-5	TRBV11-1	CASSYRQGRQIETQYF
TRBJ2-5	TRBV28	CASSLSGFQETQYF
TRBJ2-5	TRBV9	CASSLTGGQETQYF
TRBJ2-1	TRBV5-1	CASSFSGVHNEQFF
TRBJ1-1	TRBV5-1	CASSLRTDSRNTEAFF
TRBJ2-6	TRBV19	CASSIRTGSGANVLTF
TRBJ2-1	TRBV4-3	CASSQDWLAGVDEQFF
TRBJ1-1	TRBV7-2	CASSIHTEAFF
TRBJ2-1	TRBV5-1	CASSLAASYNEQFF
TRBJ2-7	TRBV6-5	CASSSPRGLDEQYF
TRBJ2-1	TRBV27	CASSLLRGQYNEQFF
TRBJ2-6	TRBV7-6	CASSSAGTSGTGANVLTF
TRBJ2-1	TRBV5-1	CASSGGIILGNEQFF
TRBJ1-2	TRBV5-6	CASSLLDRGPYGYTF